The clone carrying this T cell receptor (beta chain) was seen only once. Assay used: immunoSEQ multiplex PCR; TCRdb lists only in-frame clones, some missing. The sample has some 50,000 clones, roughly 84% seen once. Trimming left V 3 bases short and J 6 bases short, with 9 bases between. CDR1 GTSNPN and CDR2 SVGIG come from the germline V gene (reference sequence). CDR3 size: 12 residues. This specimen comes from a study of OX40 agonist ivuxolimab in advanced cancers. Study information: Three patients, one with hepatocellular carcinoma and two with cutaneous melanoma, responded partially.

This clonotype was obtained from an adult with an advanced solid tumor such as melanoma, head and neck, liver or kidney cancer. Sequences were derived from CD4+ or CD8+ T cells sorted from blood, sampled in a trial of the OX40 agonist ivuxolimab. This sequence joins TRBV30 and TRBJ1-5, with a possible D match to TRBD1 (5 bases). The CDR3 coding sequence is TGTGCCTGGAGAAATCAGGGTCAGCCCCAGCATTTT. Amino acids: CAWRNQGQPQHF. Full variable domain (remainder filled in from reference TRBV30 and TRBJ1-5): SQTIHQWPATLVQPVGSPLSLECTVEGTSNPNLYWYRQAAGRGLQLLFYSVGIGQISSEVPQNLSASRPQDRQFILSSKKLLLSDSGFYLCAWRNQGQPQHFGDGTRLSIL.